Following are 21 T cell receptor beta chains from one sample sequenced in a study of T cells in Graves' hyperthyroidism and ophthalmopathy. Amplified TCR beta CDR3 regions derived from RNA transcripts. The TCR CDR3 was amplified in a first-round RT-PCR using the HTBI primer set. MiXCR, applied by TCRdb to the multiplex PCR reads, yields one record per CDR3 protein. The sample lists about 550,000 distinct CDR3 sequences, around 20% seen once, with more than 25% in the top ten. The sample consisted of blood. The source is a young man with Graves' hyperthyroidism.

This clonotype has a count of ten or more. J is TRBJ2-7 and V is TRBV28; D is unclear. The CDR3 is 12 amino acids. Germline lookup yields CDR1 MDHEN and CDR2 SYDVKM. Trimming left V 6 bases short and J 2 bases short, with 8 bases between. CDR3 sequence: CASRLDTYEQYF. CDR3 bases: TGTGCCAGCAGACTCGATACCTACGAGCAGTACTTC.

This clonotype was seen repeatedly, ten times or more. V is TRBV19 and J is TRBJ1-5; D ambiguous. Trimming removed 3 bases from V and 0 bases from J, with 12 bases in between. This CDR3 is 16 amino acids long. CDR1 is LNHDA and CDR2 is SQIVND in the germline V gene (reference sequence). CDR3 DNA: TGTGCCAGTAGTATCCGGTTAGGCCATAGCAATCAGCCCCAGCATTTT. Encoded protein: CASSIRLGHSNQPQHF.

This clonotype was detected many times. The genes are TRBV19 and TRBJ2-7, with unresolved D. The CDR3 sequence is 12 residues long. Germline lookup yields CDR1 LNHDA and CDR2 SQIVND (reference sequence). Trimming shortened V by 4 bases and J by 5 bases, and 9 bases separated the two germline ends. CDR3 nucleotides: TGTGCCAGTAGTAGCGTATCAAACGAGCAGTACTTC. Protein product: CASSSVSNEQYF.

This clonotype has a count of ten or more. This chain joins TRBV6-1 and TRBJ2-5, with D maybe TRBD1 (6 bases). The V and J ends lost 1 base and 5 bases respectively, with 17 bases between them. The CDR3 contains 16 residues. CDR1 is MNHNS, CDR2 SASEGT, per germline. CDR3 protein: CASSEVVDSSWETQYF. For the CDR3, the DNA is TGTGCCAGCAGTGAAGTTGTGGACAGCAGCTGGGAGACCCAGTACTTC.

This clonotype was picked up many times. The rearrangement links TRBV19 to TRBJ2-7, with D tentatively TRBD1 (6 bases). Trimming took off 2 bases at V and 3 bases at J, with 14 bases between the two ends. Looked up from germline, CDR1 is LNHDA and CDR2 is SQIVND (reference sequence). This CDR3 comprises 15 residues. The CDR3 coding sequence is TGTGCCAGTAGTATAAGGGCAGGGGATCTCTACGAGCAGTACTTC. This encodes CASSIRAGDLYEQYF.

This chain links TRBV6-2 or TRBV6-3 with TRBJ1-5; D is unresolved. The germline V gene has CDR1 MNHEY and CDR2 SVGEGT. This CDR3 region has 15 residues. The germline V and J ends were trimmed by 0 bases and 7 bases, with 13 bases remaining between them. This chain's CDR3 is CASSYSMTRRQPQHF. DNA of the CDR3: TGTGCCAGCAGTTACTCGATGACTCGCAGGCAGCCCCAGCATTTT.

This clonotype was counted at least ten times. The V call is TRBV20-1, the J call TRBJ1-1; D may be TRBD1 (6 bases). Germline CDR1 and CDR2: DFQATT and SNEGSKA (reference sequence). There are 15 residues in the CDR3. V was shortened by 6 bases and J by 3 bases, with 20 bases between the two germline ends. The CDR3 reads CSAGGLAGIYTEAFF. The CDR3 DNA reads TGCAGTGCGGGGGGCCTAGCTGGGATCTACACTGAAGCTTTCTTT.

This clonotype was detected once. CDR3: CASSSTQSLETQYF. The CDR3 DNA reads TGTGCCAGCAGTTCCACACAGAGCTTAGAGACCCAGTACTTC. V usage is TRBV6-5 and J usage is TRBJ2-5, with D unresolved. The CDR3 length is 14 residues. The germline gives CDR1 MNHEY, CDR2 SVGAGI. V was pared by 4 bases and J by 4 bases, with 13 bases between.

Turning to this clonotype: One end of the junction varies from germline; a read error may be responsible. V is TRBV5-1 and J is TRBJ2-7; D is uncertain. CDR3 size: 12 residues. Germline lookup yields CDR1 SGHRS and CDR2 YFSETQ. CDR3 in amino acids: CASSLDPYQQYF. As DNA, the CDR3 is TGCGCCAGCAGCTTGGACCCCTACCAGCAGTACTTC. Supplemented by reference TRBV5-1 and TRBJ2-7, the full variable domain reads KAGVTQTPRYLIKTRGQQVTLSCSPISGHRSVSWYQQTPGQGLQFLFEYFSETQRNKGNFPGRFSGRQFSNSRSEMNVSTLELGDSALYLCASSLDPYQQYFGPGTRLTVT.

The chain joins TRBV12-3 or TRBV12-4 to TRBJ2-4; TRBD1 matches at 12 bases. This CDR3 comprises 14 residues. Trimming removed 8 bases from V and 7 bases from J; junction bases left unmatched: 6. Here the CDR3 reads CASGGTGGANIQYF. The DNA for the CDR3 is TGTGCCAGCGGCGGGACAGGGGGCGCGAACATTCAGTACTTC.

This clonotype has at least ten counts. This chain uses TRBV6-5 with TRBJ2-5; D unresolved. In germline, CDR1 is MNHEY, CDR2 SVGAGI. V was clipped by 4 bases and J by 5 bases, with 11 bases between them. The CDR3 runs to 13 residues. As DNA, the CDR3 is TGTGCCAGCAGTTTCGTAAGTTGGGAGACCCAGTACTTC. Protein product: CASSFVSWETQYF.

This clonotype occurred many times. The chain couples TRBV12-3 or TRBV12-4 to TRBJ1-2; D is unresolved. The CDR3 has 13 amino acids. V lost 3 bases to trimming and J lost 2 bases, with 7 bases between them. CDR3 residues: CASSLWQNYGYTF. The DNA for the CDR3 is TGTGCCAGCAGTTTGTGGCAGAACTATGGCTACACCTTC.

This rearrangement joins TRBV7-8 to TRBJ2-5; TRBD1 aligns across 8 bases. V shed 5 bases and J 5 bases; nucleotides not matched to a gene: 13. Germline-derived CDR1 and CDR2 are SGHVS and FQNEAQ. The CDR3 loop spans 16 amino acids. CDR3 nucleotide sequence: TGTGCCAGCAGCCGCCGGACAGGGAGAGTCGGGGAGACCCAGTACTTC. Protein: CASSRRTGRVGETQYF. Variable domain in full (rest from reference TRBV7-8 and TRBJ2-5): GAGVSQSPRYKVAKRGQDVALRCDPISGHVSLFWYQQALGQGPEFLTYFQNEAQLDKSGLPSDRFFAERPEGSVSTLKIQRTQQEDSAVYLCASSRRTGRVGETQYFGPGTRLLVL.

This clonotype was seen a handful of times. V and J are TRBV4-1 and TRBJ1-6; tentatively, D is TRBD1 (5 bases). This CDR3 is 16 amino acids long. The V and J ends lost 1 base and 7 bases respectively, with 14 bases between them. Germline CDR1 and CDR2: MGHRA and YSYEKL. CDR3 in amino acids: CASSQAPGIGNSPLHF. CDR3 DNA sequence: TGCGCCAGCAGCCAAGCCCCAGGGATCGGGAATTCACCCCTCCACTTT.

Many counts were recorded for this clonotype. This sequence joins TRBV12-3 or TRBV12-4 and TRBJ1-2; no firm D call. With 0 bases removed from V and 0 bases from J, the gap between germline ends came to 8 bases. The CDR3 totals 15 residues. CDR3 loop: CASSLAAQANYGYTF. The CDR3 DNA is TGTGCCAGCAGTTTAGCGGCTCAAGCTAACTATGGCTACACCTTC.

This clonotype came up many times. The gene calls are TRBV28 and TRBJ1-2, with TRBD1 matching 7 bases. The V gene's germline CDR1 is MDHEN and CDR2 SYDVKM. The J segment lost 1 base and the V segment lost 6 bases, leaving 11 bases of the junction unmatched. The CDR3 is 16 amino acids. The CDR3 sequence: CASRIEGANFNYGYTF. DNA for the CDR3: TGTGCCAGCAGAATTGAGGGGGCTAACTTTAACTATGGCTACACCTTC.

The chain couples TRBV28 to TRBJ1-2; D gene unclear. The CDR3 spans 15 residues. V was pared by 8 bases and J by 0 bases, with 16 bases between. Germline CDR1 is MDHEN and CDR2 is SYDVKM. As DNA, the CDR3 is TGTGCCAGCCACCCAGGACTGTTATCTAACTATGGCTACACCTTC. It yields the protein CASHPGLLSNYGYTF.

The V and J genes are TRBV6-1 and TRBJ1-2, with D maybe TRBD1 (5 bases). The V end lost 4 bases, the J end lost 6 bases, and 12 bases lay between the germline ends. Germline assignment: CDR1 MNHNS and CDR2 SASEGT. The CDR3 is 13 amino acids. The CDR3 region has the DNA TGTGCCAGCAGTGCAGCAGGGTTTGATGGCTACACCTTC. It codes for CASSAAGFDGYTF.

The chain couples TRBV5-1 to TRBJ1-1; the D gene is possibly TRBD1 (6 bases). The germline V and J ends were trimmed by 5 bases and 1 base, with 15 bases remaining between them. This CDR3 is 15 amino acids long. CDR1 and CDR2 (germline): SGHRS, YFSETQ. The CDR3 loop is CASRSAGHTNTEAFF. The CDR3 coding sequence is TGCGCCAGCAGATCAGCGGGACACACGAACACTGAAGCTTTCTTT.

This clonotype was counted at least ten times. V is TRBV2 and J is TRBJ1-2; TRBD1 agrees at 7 bases. After removal of 5 bases from V and 8 bases from J, the junction contained 5 bases not matched to a gene. This CDR3 is built from 12 residues. Germline CDR1 and CDR2: SNHLY and FYNNEI. CDR3 sequence: CASSLDRIGYTF. In DNA, the CDR3 is TGTGCCAGCAGTCTGGACAGGATCGGCTACACCTTC.

The chain combines TRBV18 with TRBJ1-2; 7 bases align to TRBD1. Germline V gene lookup returns CDR1 KGHSH and CDR2 LQKENI. The length of the CDR3 is 16 residues. V gave up 0 bases and J gave up 5 bases; unmatched junction bases: 9. The CDR3 DNA reads TGTGCCAGCTCACCACCATTAGACGACAGGGTGTATGGCTACACCTTC. Protein sequence: CASSPPLDDRVYGYTF.